The 18 T cell receptor beta chains given below trace back to one sample, sequenced in a study of blood T cell repertoires in COVID-19. Sequencing used immunoSEQ multiplex PCR; TCRdb keeps in-frame clones, though not all of them. The table lists approximately 110,000 clones, more than 80% of them singletons, with around 8% in the top ten. The sample was peripheral blood. The receptors were sampled from a woman aged 40-49 years with acute or convalescent COVID-19.

The gene calls are TRBV4-1 and TRBJ1-4, with D tentatively TRBD1 (6 bases). V lost 1 base and J 7 bases, leaving 10 bases between the germline ends. CDR1 is MGHRA and CDR2 is YSYEKL in the germline V gene. CDR3 length: 14 amino acids. CDR3 sequence reads: CASSQAGGGEKLFF. The CDR3 DNA sequence: TGCGCCAGCAGCCAAGCGGGGGGCGGTGAAAAACTGTTTTTT.

This chain joins TRBV19 and TRBJ1-2; 9 bases match TRBD1. Germline V gene lookup returns CDR1 LNHDA and CDR2 SQIVND (reference sequence). V lost 5 bases, J lost 6 bases, and 10 bases stayed unmatched. This CDR3 spans 15 amino acids. The CDR3 sequence is CASSDRGTGPDGYTF. CDR3 nucleotide sequence: TGTGCCAGTAGTGACCGTGGGACAGGGCCGGATGGCTACACCTTC.

The chain combines TRBV3-1 (or the pseudogene TRBV3-2) with TRBJ2-1, with 11 bases matching TRBD1. This CDR3 contains 15 residues. Germline CDR1 reads LGHDT; CDR2 reads YNNKEL (reference sequence). V shed 5 bases, J shed 7 bases, and the junction held 7 bases outside the gene matches. The CDR3 loop reads CASSGQGARRNEQFF. The CDR3 DNA reads as TGTGCCAGCAGCGGACAGGGGGCGCGAAGAAATGAGCAGTTCTTC.

This chain links TRBV11-2 with TRBJ2-7, with 7 nucleotides matching TRBD1. V gave up 6 bases and J gave up 3 bases; unmatched junction bases: 5. CDR1 SGHAT and CDR2 FQNNGV come from the germline V gene. The CDR3 totals 13 residues. CDR3 region: CASSRTGDYEQYF. CDR3 bases: TGTGCCAGCAGTCGAACAGGGGACTACGAGCAGTACTTC.

The chain carries TRBV30 and TRBJ2-1; TRBD2 matches 12 bases. V lost 7 bases and J lost 2; bases outside the gene matches: 0. CDR1 is GTSNPN and CDR2 is SVGIG in the germline V gene (reference sequence). This CDR3 is built from 13 residues. The CDR3 loop is CASSGGAYNEQFF. The CDR3 bases are TGTGCCTCTAGCGGGGGGGCCTACAATGAGCAGTTCTTC.

The V gene is TRBV20-1, the J gene TRBJ1-6; 9 bases fit TRBD1. This CDR3 contains 20 residues. Per the germline V gene, CDR1 is DFQATT and CDR2 is SNEGSKA (reference sequence). V shed 3 bases, J shed 0 bases, and the junction held 15 bases outside the gene matches. In nucleotides, the CDR3 is TGCAGTGCTAGTGGACCCTCAGGACAGGGGAGGCCCTCCTATAATTCACCCCTCCACTTT. Translated, it gives CSASGPSGQGRPSYNSPLHF.

The chain carries TRBV7-6 and TRBJ1-1; 9 positions match TRBD1. Trimming removed 1 base from V and 6 bases from J; junction bases left unmatched: 9. CDR3 length: 16 amino acids. In germline, CDR1 is SGHVS, CDR2 FNYEAQ. This chain's CDR3 is CASSLGAPGQGSEAFF. The CDR3 nucleotides read TGTGCCAGCAGCTTAGGAGCCCCGGGACAGGGATCTGAAGCTTTCTTT.

This chain connects TRBV20-1 to TRBJ1-1; 7 positions agree with TRBD1. The CDR3 runs to 13 residues. Germline V gene data show CDR1 as DFQATT and CDR2 as SNEGSKA (reference sequence). The J segment lost 4 bases and the V segment lost 3 bases, leaving 5 bases of the junction unmatched. In DNA form, the CDR3 reads TGCAGTGCTAGTCAGGGGGTGGTCACTGAAGCTTTCTTT. As protein: CSASQGVVTEAFF.

V usage is TRBV3-1 (or the pseudogene TRBV3-2) and J usage is TRBJ1-1; D gene uncertain. Germline V CDR1 and CDR2: LGHDT, YNNKEL (reference sequence). V was cut by 6 bases and J by 1 base, with 12 bases left in between. The CDR3 is 14 amino acids. This CDR3 reads CASSYRVENTEAFF. The CDR3 bases are TGTGCCAGCAGTTACAGAGTAGAGAACACTGAAGCTTTCTTT.

The V and J genes are TRBV23-1 and TRBJ1-6; a weak D match, TRBD1 (6 bases). TRBV23-1 is assigned to the ORF class and has an uncertain function. The CDR3 spans 19 residues. Trimming took off 4 bases at V and 9 bases at J, with 28 bases between the two ends. CDR3 in amino acids: CASSPPQIPQGRKGSPLHF. The CDR3 DNA follows: TGCGCCAGCAGTCCACCCCAAATTCCCCAGGGGCGGAAAGGTTCACCCCTCCACTTT.

The chain recombines TRBV7-3 with TRBJ2-2; D remains unclear. From germline, CDR1 is SGHTA and CDR2 FQGTGA. The CDR3 is 13 residues long. V was trimmed by 3 bases and J by 2 bases, leaving 4 bases between them. CDR3 amino acids: CASSFTNTGELFF. The CDR3, as DNA: TGTGCCAGCAGCTTTACAAACACCGGGGAGCTGTTTTTT.

This clone was detected once. The chain uses TRBV7-9 and TRBJ1-1, with TRBD1 matching 7 bases. Germline assignment: CDR1 SEHNR and CDR2 FQNEAQ (reference sequence). The junction had 5 bases not matched to a gene; V was cut back by 3 bases and J by 1 base. The CDR3 runs 15 residues. Written as DNA, the CDR3 is TGTGCCAGCAGCTTGGGGGACAGACAGAACACTGAAGCTTTCTTT. Protein product: CASSLGDRQNTEAFF.

The J gene is TRBJ1-6, the V gene TRBV4-1; 7 bases agree with TRBD1. Germline V gene sequence: CDR1 MGHRA, CDR2 YSYEKL. Germline trimming cut 4 bases from V and 5 bases from J; bases unmatched to any gene: 5. The CDR3 spans 15 residues. In DNA, the CDR3 is TGCGCCAGCAGCCTAGCCGGGACAGATAATTCACCCCTCCACTTT. As protein: CASSLAGTDNSPLHF.

The V gene is TRBV6-2 or TRBV6-3, the J gene TRBJ1-3; 7 bases agree with TRBD1. V lost 6 bases to trimming and J lost 2 bases; unmatched junction nucleotides: 13. The CDR3 length is 17 residues. CDR1 and CDR2 from the germline V gene are MNHEY and SVGEGT. CDR3 DNA sequence: TGTGCCAGCAGCCCAACCAACCGGGACAGAACTGGAAACACCATATATTTT. Translation: CASSPTNRDRTGNTIYF.

A few counts support this clone. The rearrangement uses TRBV5-1 and TRBJ2-3, with D perhaps matching TRBD2 (5 bases). CDR1 SGHRS and CDR2 YFSETQ come from the germline V gene. The CDR3 has 15 residues. Trimming removed 4 bases from V and 2 bases from J, with 14 bases in between. CDR3: CASSGALGSTDTQYF. The CDR3 region has the DNA TGCGCCAGCAGCGGAGCACTAGGTTCCACAGATACGCAGTATTTT.

This clone has only one observation. As DNA, the CDR3 is TGTGCCAGCAGTGACGACGGAGGACGGACTCGTTCCACTCCCTACGAGCAGTACTTC. Amino acid sequence: CASSDDGGRTRSTPYEQYF. V usage is TRBV6-1 and J usage is TRBJ2-7; D may be TRBD2 (5 bases). The CDR3 runs to 19 residues. Trimming pared 3 bases from V and 2 bases from J, leaving 26 bases between. The germline CDR1 and CDR2 sequences are MNHNS and SASEGT.

V gene TRBV14 combines with J gene TRBJ2-5; TRBD2 is a possible D gene (7 bases). With 3 bases removed from V and 4 bases from J, the gap between germline ends came to 15 bases. CDR3 length: 15 amino acids. Germline CDR1 and CDR2: SGHDN and FVKESK. The CDR3 loop reads CASSHFGGLPETQYF. The CDR3 DNA sequence: TGTGCCAGCAGCCATTTCGGGGGGCTACCAGAGACCCAGTACTTC.

This clone appeared a few times. The chain employs TRBV2 and TRBJ1-1, with 9 positions matching TRBD1. Per the germline V gene, CDR1 is SNHLY and CDR2 is FYNNEI. The CDR3 runs to 15 residues. V lost 8 bases to trimming and J lost 6 bases; unmatched junction nucleotides: 13. The CDR3 region has the DNA TGTGCCAGCCTCCGGGGACAGGGCCTTTCCGCTGAAGCTTTCTTT. Its translation: CASLRGQGLSAEAFF.